This is a list of T cell receptor beta chains from one sample in a study of vaccination and CD4 T cells after COVID-19. One entry per CDR3 protein results from TCRdb running MiXCR on the PCR reads. The sample has 8,500 to 13,000 distinct CDR3 sequences; 25% to 35% are singletons. Antigen specificity for these receptors is unknown. The sample taken for sequencing was CD4+ T cells from blood, cultured in vitro. These receptors came from a human donor in good health. Each CDR3 is given with its conserved first and last residue. Fields, in order: V gene, J gene, clone size, D gene, CDR3 protein, CDR3 DNA. D genes are given only for firm matches. Size is omitted from some rows. Given values are once, few, many or a class for expanded clones.

>TRBV9|TRBJ1-1|.|TRBD1
CASSLGTEIMNTEAFF
TGTGCCAGCAGCCTAGGGACAGAGATCATGAACACTGAAGCTTTCTTT
>TRBV6-2/TRBV6-3|TRBJ1-5|.|.
CASSYGLGHSEGQPQHF
TGTGCCAGCAGTTACGGTCTTGGGCATTCTGAGGGTCAGCCCCAGCATTTT
>TRBV7-9|TRBJ2-7|.|.
CASSGLSGELGHEQYF
TGTGCCAGCAGCGGACTATCTGGGGAATTAGGGCACGAGCAGTACTTC
>TRBV19|TRBJ2-1|few|.
CASSQGRWDNEQFF
TGTGCCAGTAGTCAGGGACGGTGGGACAATGAGCAGTTCTTC
>TRBV6-1|TRBJ2-1|.|.
CASSHGTPSNNEQFF
TGTGCCAGCAGTCACGGGACTCCCTCCAACAATGAGCAGTTCTTC
>TRBV20-1|TRBJ2-5|few|.
CSARDPRDGTPQETQYF
TGCAGTGCTAGAGACCCTCGAGATGGTACGCCTCAAGAGACCCAGTACTTC
>TRBV19|TRBJ2-4|.|.
CASSIGGGAQNIQYF
TGTGCCAGTAGTATCGGTGGTGGGGCGCAAAACATTCAGTACTTC
>TRBV7-9|TRBJ1-5|few|TRBD1
CASSLAQGGAGGHQPQHF
TGTGCCAGCAGCTTAGCCCAAGGGGGGGCAGGGGGCCATCAGCCCCAGCATTTT
>TRBV10-3|TRBJ2-1|.|TRBD2
CAITRTSGSPDEQFF
TGTGCCATCACCCGGACTAGCGGGAGTCCGGATGAGCAGTTCTTC
>TRBV20-1|TRBJ1-5|medium-sized|.
CSARGPRTESNQPQHF
TGCAGTGCTAGAGGGCCCAGGACGGAGAGCAATCAGCCCCAGCATTTT
>TRBV11-3|TRBJ1-2|.|.
CASTNQTSMYLCASSPRDYGYTF
.
>TRBV2|TRBJ2-3|.|.
CASNPHGTRDTQYF
TGTGCCAGCAATCCCCACGGGACGAGGGATACGCAGTATTTT
>TRBV7-8|TRBJ2-1|.|TRBD1
CASSLGTGGAYNEQFF
TGTGCCAGCAGTCTAGGAACAGGGGGCGCTTACAATGAGCAGTTCTTC
>TRBV6-1|TRBJ1-2|.|TRBD1
CASSHRGQGAFTGYTF
TGTGCCAGCAGTCACCGCGGACAGGGGGCATTCACTGGCTACACCTTC
>TRBV11-2|TRBJ2-7|.|.
CASSSLRGRNYEQYF
TGTGCCAGCAGCTCCCTCCGGGGCAGAAACTACGAGCAGTACTTC
>TRBV6-4|TRBJ1-5|.|TRBD1
CATSPGTGGNQPQHF
TGTGCCACCAGCCCCGGGACAGGGGGCAATCAGCCCCAGCATTTT
>TRBV11-2|TRBJ2-5|.|TRBD1
CASSPGTGGLETQYF
TGTGCCAGCAGCCCCGGGACAGGGGGCTTGGAGACCCAGTACTTC
>TRBV6-2/TRBV6-3|TRBJ1-2|few|.
CASSYGGPGNGYTF
TGTGCCAGCAGTTACGGGGGCCCGGGAAATGGCTACACCTTC
>TRBV24-1|TRBJ1-2|.|TRBD1
CATSDTRDSSYGYTF
TGTGCCACCAGTGATACCCGGGACAGCAGTTATGGCTACACCTTC
>TRBV9|TRBJ2-7|.|TRBD2
CASSVAGTSSYEQYF
TGTGCCAGCAGCGTAGCTGGGACTAGTTCCTACGAGCAGTACTTC
>TRBV27|TRBJ1-2|.|TRBD1
CASRPRGAQGARGYTF
TGTGCCAGCAGGCCGAGGGGGGCCCAGGGGGCGCGAGGCTACACCTTC
>TRBV7-2|TRBJ1-2|few|.
CASSSPAVQPTYGYTF
TGTGCCAGCAGCTCTCCGGCCGTACAGCCGACCTATGGCTACACCTTC
>TRBV6-1|TRBJ2-2|few|TRBD2
CASRTSGSSGELFF
TGTGCCAGTCGGACTAGCGGGAGTTCCGGGGAGCTGTTTTTT
>TRBV19|TRBJ2-5|.|.
CASSRPYGGETQYF
TGTGCCAGTAGTAGGCCTTATGGAGGGGAGACCCAGTACTTC
>TRBV28|TRBJ1-2|few|.
CASSLRLRESYGYTF
TGTGCCAGCAGTTTGCGCTTACGAGAGTCCTATGGCTACACCTTC
>TRBV11-3|TRBJ2-1|.|.
CASSWTGTGSSNEQFF
TGTGCCAGCAGCTGGACCGGGACTGGAAGTAGTAATGAGCAGTTCTTC
>TRBV6-1|TRBJ1-2|medium-sized|.
CASIIRYTF
TGTGCCAGCATTATACGGTACACCTTC
>TRBV5-6|TRBJ2-1|.|TRBD1
CASSSLRGRRNEQFF
TGTGCCAGCAGCTCCCTCAGGGGGCGCCGCAATGAGCAGTTCTTC
>TRBV7-8|TRBJ2-7|.|TRBD2
CASSLAETSGRISYEQYF
TGTGCCAGCAGCTTAGCGGAGACTAGCGGGAGAATATCCTACGAGCAGTACTTC
>TRBV20-1|TRBJ1-1|.|.
CSANLPGRQNTEAFF
TGCAGTGCTAACCTTCCGGGACGGCAGAACACTGAAGCTTTCTTT
>TRBV18|TRBJ2-5|.|TRBD1
CASSPLGTGQETQYF
TGTGCCAGCTCACCTCTCGGGACAGGGCAAGAGACCCAGTACTTC
>TRBV20-1|TRBJ1-1|few|.
CSASLTVNTEAFF
TGCAGTGCTAGCCTGACGGTGAACACTGAAGCTTTCTTT
>TRBV19|TRBJ2-6|.|.
CANSYREANVLTF
TGTGCCAATAGTTACAGGGAAGCCAACGTCCTGACTTTC
>TRBV28|TRBJ1-5|.|.
CASSPQEGRAGSQPQHF
TGTGCCAGCAGTCCCCAGGAGGGCAGGGCGGGAAGTCAGCCCCAGCATTTT
>TRBV5-4|TRBJ2-7|.|TRBD2
CASSFPGLADYEQYF
TGTGCCAGCAGCTTCCCGGGACTAGCGGACTACGAGCAGTACTTC
>TRBV6-5|TRBJ2-7|few|.
CASSYSSSYEQYF
TGTGCCAGCAGTTACTCTAGCAGCTACGAGCAGTACTTC
>TRBV19|TRBJ2-7|.|.
CASSIGLTAYEQYF
TGTGCCAGTAGTATAGGTCTGACGGCATACGAGCAGTACTTC
>TRBV7-3|TRBJ1-2|few|.
CASSFQGFGGYTF
TGTGCCAGCAGCTTTCAGGGGTTCGGTGGCTACACCTTC
>TRBV9|TRBJ2-1|.|.
CASSVVPKSNEQFF
TGTGCCAGCAGCGTAGTCCCAAAGAGTAATGAGCAGTTCTTC
>TRBV6-2/TRBV6-3|TRBJ2-3|few|TRBD2
CASIPGRAGTDTQYF
TGTGCCAGCATCCCCGGGAGGGCCGGAACAGATACGCAGTATTTT
>TRBV7-9|TRBJ1-1|.|.
CASSPPVLNTEAFF
TGTGCCAGCAGCCCGCCCGTTTTGAACACTGAAGCTTTCTTT
>TRBV4-3|TRBJ2-1|.|TRBD2
CASSRHSGGSGSYNEQFF
TGCGCCAGCAGCCGTCACTCGGGGGGATCAGGCTCCTACAATGAGCAGTTCTTC
>TRBV27|TRBJ1-3|few|.
CASSLTETGNTIYF
TGTGCCAGCAGTTTGACAGAAACGGGAAACACCATATATTTT
>TRBV10-3|TRBJ2-3|.|TRBD2
CASGASGRSTDTQYF
TGTGCCTCCGGGGCGAGCGGGAGGAGTACAGATACGCAGTATTTT
>TRBV15|TRBJ2-6|.|.
CATSRGIEANVLTF
TGTGCCACCAGCAGAGGAATTGAGGCCAACGTCCTGACTTTC
>TRBV29-1|TRBJ2-7|.|.
CSVEGSPYNEQYF
TGCAGCGTTGAGGGCAGCCCCTACAACGAGCAGTACTTC
>TRBV7-2|TRBJ1-6|medium-sized|.
CAARPTASSYNSPLHF
TGTGCCGCTCGGCCGACGGCCAGCTCCTATAATTCACCCCTCCACTTT
>TRBV20-1|TRBJ2-7|.|.
CSARIIGGSYEQYF
TGCAGTGCTAGGATTATCGGGGGATCCTACGAGCAGTACTTC
>TRBV5-4|TRBJ2-3|few|.
CASYDASGTDTQYF
TGTGCCAGCTACGACGCTAGCGGCACAGATACGCAGTATTTT
>TRBV29-1|TRBJ1-1|few|TRBD1
CSVTQGASTEAFF
TGCAGCGTCACACAGGGGGCGAGCACTGAAGCTTTCTTT